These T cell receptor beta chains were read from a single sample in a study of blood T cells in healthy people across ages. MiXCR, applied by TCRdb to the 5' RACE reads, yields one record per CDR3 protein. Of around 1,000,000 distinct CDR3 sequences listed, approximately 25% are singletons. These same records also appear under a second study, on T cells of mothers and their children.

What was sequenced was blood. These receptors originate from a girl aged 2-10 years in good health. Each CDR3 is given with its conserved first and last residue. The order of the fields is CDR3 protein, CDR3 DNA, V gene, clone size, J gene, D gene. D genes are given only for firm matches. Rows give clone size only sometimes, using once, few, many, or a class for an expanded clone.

CASSDPIRTRETQYF TGTGCCAGCAGTGACCCTATAAGGACCAGAGAGACCCAGTACTTC TRBV2 few TRBJ2-5 NA
CSATRNAGGVEAFF TGCAGCGCCACCAGGAATGCCGGGGGCGTGGAAGCTTTCTTT TRBV29-1 few TRBJ1-1 NA
CASSLGLGISYNEQFF TGTGCCAGCAGCTTGGGCTTAGGAATTTCCTACAATGAGCAGTTCTTC TRBV11-2 NA TRBJ2-1 NA
CASSFVEGEGALGNIQYF TGTGCCAGCAGCTTTGTTGAGGGAGAGGGAGCGTTGGGAAACATTCAGTACTTC TRBV7-9 few TRBJ2-4 NA
CASRMGGAASSYEQYF TGTGCCAGCCGTATGGGTGGGGCGGCAAGCTCCTACGAGCAGTACTTC TRBV12-3/TRBV12-4 NA TRBJ2-7 NA
CASSSRGGEQYF TGTGCCAGCAGCTCTAGGGGTGGCGAGCAGTACTTC TRBV7-3 many TRBJ2-7 NA
CSVGQILMHGYTF TGCAGCGTTGGGCAGATCCTCATGCATGGCTACACCTTC TRBV29-1 few TRBJ1-2 NA
CASSQHREQGADGYTF TGCGCCAGCAGCCAACACCGAGAACAGGGGGCTGATGGCTACACCTTC TRBV4-1 NA TRBJ1-2 TRBD1
CASSLEGVNIQCF TGCGCCAGCAGCTTGGAGGGGGTCAACATTCAGTGCTTC TRBV5-1 NA TRBJ2-4 NA
CASTQYEKLFF TGTGCCAGCACTCAGTATGAAAAACTGTTTTTT TRBV7-9 few TRBJ1-4 NA
CSAVDGNQPQHF TGCAGTGCGGTAGACGGCAATCAGCCCCAGCATTTT TRBV20-1 NA TRBJ1-5 NA
CASTQGANYGYTF TGTGCCAGCACCCAGGGGGCTAACTATGGCTACACCTTC TRBV6-6 few TRBJ1-2 TRBD1
CASSQDGLGNTEAFF TGCGCCAGCAGCCAAGATGGTCTCGGGAACACTGAAGCTTTCTTT TRBV4-3 few TRBJ1-1 NA
CSVRWGTGELFF TGCAGCGTTCGATGGGGCACCGGGGAGCTGTTTTTT TRBV29-1 NA TRBJ2-2 NA
CASQGVKETQYF TGCGCCTCTCAAGGCGTAAAAGAGACCCAGTACTTC TRBV5-1 few TRBJ2-5 NA
CVSSQAARSYEQYF TGTGTCAGCAGCCAAGCGGCCAGATCCTACGAGCAGTACTTC TRBV3-1 few TRBJ2-7 NA
CASSPDLQAKNIQYF TGTGCCAGCAGCCCGGACCTTCAAGCCAAAAACATTCAGTACTTC TRBV7-8 once TRBJ2-4 NA
CAKGLAGGKNIQYF TGTGCCAAAGGACTAGCGGGGGGGAAAAACATTCAGTACTTC TRBV10-3 few TRBJ2-4 TRBD2
CSVVKSGPAEYGQYF TGCAGCGTTGTTAAGAGTGGGCCTGCAGAATACGGGCAGTACTTC TRBV29-1 few TRBJ2-7 NA
CSANRATHNEQFF TGCAGCGCAAACAGGGCGACTCACAATGAGCAGTTCTTC TRBV29-1 few TRBJ2-1 NA
CSARVTDTDTQYF TGCAGTGCTAGAGTTACGGACACAGATACGCAGTATTTT TRBV20-1 NA TRBJ2-3 NA
CASSPNPAATNEKLFF TGTGCCAGCAGCCCAAACCCAGCTGCAACTAATGAAAAACTGTTTTTT TRBV9 few TRBJ1-4 NA
CSVWLGYEQYF TGCAGCGTCTGGCTAGGATACGAGCAGTACTTC TRBV29-1 few TRBJ2-7 NA
CSAKKLAGLTDTQYF TGCAGTGCTAAAAAACTAGCGGGGTTAACAGATACGCAGTATTTT TRBV20-1 few TRBJ2-3 TRBD2
CASSLLTGLGFQHF TGTGCCAGCAGCTTACTGACAGGGTTGGGTTTCCAGCATTTT TRBV7-8 NA TRBJ1-5 TRBD1
CASSRGATAANIQYF TGTGCCAGCAGTCGTGGGGCCACGGCTGCAAACATTCAGTACTTC TRBV6-5 NA TRBJ2-4 NA
CASSLGGQTSYGYTF TGCGCCAGCAGCTTGGGGGGACAGACTTCTTATGGCTACACCTTC TRBV5-1 NA TRBJ1-2 TRBD1
CASSHPTSVIFQETQYF TGTGCCAGCAGCCACCCGACTAGCGTAATATTCCAAGAGACCCAGTACTTC TRBV3-1 NA TRBJ2-5 TRBD2
CASSLGFSGYTDTQYF TGTGCCAGCAGCTTAGGTTTTAGCGGTTACACAGATACGCAGTATTTT TRBV7-9 NA TRBJ2-3 NA
CASSPGTSVDNEQFF TGTGCCAGCAGCCCCGGGACCTCAGTCGACAATGAGCAGTTCTTC TRBV7-2 few TRBJ2-1 NA
CASLDHTFRNEQFF TGTGCCAGCTTAGACCATACCTTTAGGAATGAGCAGTTCTTC TRBV21-1 NA TRBJ2-1 NA
CASSQAPRHEQYF TGCGCCAGCAGCCAGGCTCCTCGGCACGAGCAGTACTTC TRBV4-1 few TRBJ2-7 NA